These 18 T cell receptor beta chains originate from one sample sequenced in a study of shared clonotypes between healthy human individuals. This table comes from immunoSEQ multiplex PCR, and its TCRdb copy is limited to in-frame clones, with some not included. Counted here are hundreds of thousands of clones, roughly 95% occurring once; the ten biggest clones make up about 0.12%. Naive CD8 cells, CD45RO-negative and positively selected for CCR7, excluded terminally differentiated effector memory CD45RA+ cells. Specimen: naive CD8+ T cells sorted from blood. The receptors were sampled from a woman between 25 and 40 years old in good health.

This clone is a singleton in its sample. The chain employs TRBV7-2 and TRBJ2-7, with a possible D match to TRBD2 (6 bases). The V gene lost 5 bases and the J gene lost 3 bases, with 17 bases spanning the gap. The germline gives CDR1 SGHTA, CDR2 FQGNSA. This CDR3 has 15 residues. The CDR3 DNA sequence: TGTGCCAGCAGCGCCGGGACGGCGGGGTACTACGAGCAGTACTTC. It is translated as CASSAGTAGYYEQYF.

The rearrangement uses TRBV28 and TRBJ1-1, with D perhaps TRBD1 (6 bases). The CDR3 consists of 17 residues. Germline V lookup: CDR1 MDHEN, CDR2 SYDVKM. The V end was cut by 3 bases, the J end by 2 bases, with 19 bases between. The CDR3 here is CASSFFPERDTNTEAFF. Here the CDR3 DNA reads TGTGCCAGCAGTTTCTTCCCAGAGCGGGACACCAACACTGAAGCTTTCTTT.

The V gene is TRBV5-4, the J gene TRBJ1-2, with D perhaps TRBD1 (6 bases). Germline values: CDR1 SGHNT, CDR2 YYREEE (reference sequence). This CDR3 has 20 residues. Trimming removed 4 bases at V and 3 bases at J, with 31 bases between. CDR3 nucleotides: TGTGCCAGCAGCCTTGGTAGGGGGGGCAGTGTGTTTTCCCTGTACTATGGCTACACCTTC. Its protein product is CASSLGRGGSVFSLYYGYTF.

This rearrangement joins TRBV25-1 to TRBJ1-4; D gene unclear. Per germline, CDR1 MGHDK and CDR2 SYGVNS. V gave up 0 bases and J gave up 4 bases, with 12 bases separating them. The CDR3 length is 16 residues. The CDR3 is CASSEYGGKYNEKLFF. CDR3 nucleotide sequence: TGTGCCAGCAGTGAATATGGCGGGAAGTATAATGAAAAACTGTTTTTT.

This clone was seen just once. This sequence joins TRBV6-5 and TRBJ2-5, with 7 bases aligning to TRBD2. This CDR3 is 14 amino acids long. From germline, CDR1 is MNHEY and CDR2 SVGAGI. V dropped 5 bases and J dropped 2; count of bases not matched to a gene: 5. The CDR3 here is CASSHAGEQETQYF. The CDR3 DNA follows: TGTGCCAGCAGTCACGCGGGAGAGCAAGAGACCCAGTACTTC.

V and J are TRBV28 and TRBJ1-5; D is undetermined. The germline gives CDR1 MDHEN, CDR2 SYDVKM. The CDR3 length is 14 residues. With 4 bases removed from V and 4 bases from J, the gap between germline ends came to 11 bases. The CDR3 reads CASSSFFQNQPQHF. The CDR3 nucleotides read TGTGCCAGCAGTTCTTTCTTTCAGAATCAGCCCCAGCATTTT.

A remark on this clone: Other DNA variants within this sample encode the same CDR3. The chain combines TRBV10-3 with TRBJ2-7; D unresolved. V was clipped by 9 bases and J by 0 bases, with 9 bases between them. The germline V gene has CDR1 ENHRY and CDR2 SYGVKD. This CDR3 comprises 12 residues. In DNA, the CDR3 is TGTGCCATTTCGGAGAGCTCCTACGAGCAGTACTTC. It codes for CAISESSYEQYF.

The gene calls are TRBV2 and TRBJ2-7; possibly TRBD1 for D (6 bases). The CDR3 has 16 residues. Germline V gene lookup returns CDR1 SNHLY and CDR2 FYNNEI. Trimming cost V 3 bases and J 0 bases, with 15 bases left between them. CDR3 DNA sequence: TGTGCCAGCAGTGAGTTCGGACAGCCAAGCTCCTACGAGCAGTACTTC. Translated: CASSEFGQPSSYEQYF.

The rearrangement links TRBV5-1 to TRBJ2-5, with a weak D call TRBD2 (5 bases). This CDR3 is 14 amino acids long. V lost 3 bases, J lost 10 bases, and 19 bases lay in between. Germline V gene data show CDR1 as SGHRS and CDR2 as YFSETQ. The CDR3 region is CASSYRAPFAGQYF. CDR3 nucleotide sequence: TGCGCCAGCAGCTACCGGGCCCCTTTTGCGGGCCAGTACTTC.

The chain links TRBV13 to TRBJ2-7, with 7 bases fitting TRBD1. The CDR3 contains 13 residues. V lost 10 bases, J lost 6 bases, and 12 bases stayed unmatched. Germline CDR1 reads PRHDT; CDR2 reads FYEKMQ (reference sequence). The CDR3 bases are TGTGCCACCAGGGGGAGTTTGGGCAGCGAGCAGTACTTC. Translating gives CATRGSLGSEQYF.

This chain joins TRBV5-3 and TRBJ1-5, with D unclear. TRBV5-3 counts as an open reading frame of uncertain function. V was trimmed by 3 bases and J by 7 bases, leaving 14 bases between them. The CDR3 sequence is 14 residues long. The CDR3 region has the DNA TGTGCCAGAAGCTGCGGGCGTGATCCCCAGCCCCAGCATTTT. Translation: CARSCGRDPQPQHF.

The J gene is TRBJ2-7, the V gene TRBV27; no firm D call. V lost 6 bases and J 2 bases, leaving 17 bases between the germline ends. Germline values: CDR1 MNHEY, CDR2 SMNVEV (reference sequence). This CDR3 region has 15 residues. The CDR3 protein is CASRTHYPKAYEQYF. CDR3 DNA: TGTGCCAGCAGAACCCACTACCCCAAGGCCTACGAGCAGTACTTC.

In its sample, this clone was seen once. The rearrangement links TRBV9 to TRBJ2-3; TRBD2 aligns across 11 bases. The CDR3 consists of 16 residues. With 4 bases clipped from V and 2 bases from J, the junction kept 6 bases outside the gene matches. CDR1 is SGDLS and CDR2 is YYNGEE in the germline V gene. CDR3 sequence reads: CASSSLAGGFTDTQYF. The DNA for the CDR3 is TGTGCCAGCAGCTCCCTAGCGGGGGGCTTCACAGATACGCAGTATTTT.

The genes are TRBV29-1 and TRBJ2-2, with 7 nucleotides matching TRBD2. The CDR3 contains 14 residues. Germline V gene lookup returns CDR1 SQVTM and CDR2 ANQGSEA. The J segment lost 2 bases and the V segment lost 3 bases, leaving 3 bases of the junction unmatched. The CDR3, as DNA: TGCAGCGTTGATGCGGGAGCTAACACCGGGGAGCTGTTTTTT. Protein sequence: CSVDAGANTGELFF.

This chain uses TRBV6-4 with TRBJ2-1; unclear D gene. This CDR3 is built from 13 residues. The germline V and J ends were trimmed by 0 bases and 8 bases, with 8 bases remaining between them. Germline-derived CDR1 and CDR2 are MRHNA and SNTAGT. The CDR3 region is CASSDSWVDEQFF. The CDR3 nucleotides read TGTGCCAGCAGTGACTCTTGGGTAGATGAGCAGTTCTTC.

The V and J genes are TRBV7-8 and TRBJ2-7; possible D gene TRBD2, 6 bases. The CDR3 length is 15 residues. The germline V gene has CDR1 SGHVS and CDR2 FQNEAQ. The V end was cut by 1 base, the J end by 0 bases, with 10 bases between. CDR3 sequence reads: CASSLVVSGSYEQYF. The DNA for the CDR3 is TGTGCCAGCAGCTTAGTAGTTAGCGGCTCCTACGAGCAGTACTTC.

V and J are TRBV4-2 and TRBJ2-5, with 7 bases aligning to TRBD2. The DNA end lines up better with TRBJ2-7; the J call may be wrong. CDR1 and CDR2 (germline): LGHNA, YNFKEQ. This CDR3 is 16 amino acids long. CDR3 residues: CASSQGRGVASNEQYF. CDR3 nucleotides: TGTGCCAGCAGCCAGGGTCGGGGGGTCGCATCGAACGAGCAGTACTTC.

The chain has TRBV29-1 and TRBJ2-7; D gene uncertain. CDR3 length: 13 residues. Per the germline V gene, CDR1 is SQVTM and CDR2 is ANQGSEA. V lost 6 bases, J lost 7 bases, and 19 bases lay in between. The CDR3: CSVLGLADLEQYF. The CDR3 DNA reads TGCAGCGTGTTAGGGTTGGCCGACCTAGAGCAGTACTTC.